The 10 T cell receptor beta chains below were found in one sample sequenced in a study of TIL therapy for anti-PD-1-resistant metastatic lung cancer. Time point indicated: pre-treatment sample, taken before nivolumab and TIL therapy. The immunoSEQ assay was v3. The assay was immunoSEQ multiplex PCR, and TCRdb's table has in-frame clones only and misses some. The repertoire holds some 57,000 clones, with roughly 91% as singletons. Sequenced material: blood, taken at baseline. The receptors stem from a person aged 25 to 79 with non-small cell lung cancer.

This clone was picked up one time. V usage is TRBV6-5 and J usage is TRBJ2-7; D ambiguous. V dropped 10 bases and J dropped 0 bases, with 13 bases sitting between them. This CDR3 has 13 amino acids. Germline V gene lookup returns CDR1 MNHEY and CDR2 SVGAGI. Here the CDR3 reads CATLTANSYEQYF. The CDR3 bases are TGTGCCACCCTGACTGCCAACTCCTACGAGCAGTACTTC.

V and J are TRBV6-6 and TRBJ1-2; no clear D gene. Germline V gene sequence: CDR1 MNHNY, CDR2 SVGAGI (reference sequence). Trimming shortened V by 2 bases and J by 4 bases, and 5 bases separated the two germline ends. The CDR3 has 12 residues. The chain's CDR3 is CASSYPPYGYTF. DNA for the CDR3: TGTGCCAGCAGTTACCCTCCCTATGGCTACACCTTC.

The chain links TRBV24-1 to TRBJ2-1; no reliable D call. V was shortened by 8 bases and J by 4 bases, with 14 bases between the two germline ends. The CDR3 runs to 14 residues. Germline CDR1 and CDR2: KGHDR and SFDVKD. The CDR3 protein is CATNHPPVYNEQFF. In nucleotides, the CDR3 is TGTGCCACCAATCACCCCCCGGTTTACAATGAGCAGTTCTTC.

The V call is TRBV5-5, the J call TRBJ2-1; the D is unclear. The ends were cut back, 1 base at V and 5 bases at J, with 13 bases in the middle. CDR1 SGHKS and CDR2 YYEKEE come from the germline V gene (reference sequence). The CDR3 totals 15 residues. For the CDR3, the DNA is TGTGCCAGCAGCTTGAATTCCCTGTTCCACAATGAGCAGTTCTTC. It translates to CASSLNSLFHNEQFF. The full variable domain, its missing parts supplied by reference TRBV5-5 and TRBJ2-1, is DAGVTQSPTHLIKTRGQQVTLRCSPISGHKSVSWYQQVLGQGPQFIFQYYEKEERGRGNFPDRFSARQFPNYSSELNVNALLLGDSALYLCASSLNSLFHNEQFFGPGTRLTVL.

The chain carries TRBV12-3 or TRBV12-4 and TRBJ2-7; D gene uncertain. The V end lost 2 bases, the J end lost 1 base, and 6 bases lay between the germline ends. The CDR3 has 13 amino acids. The CDR3 sequence is CASSLRESYEQYF. DNA for the CDR3: TGTGCCAGCAGTTTAAGGGAATCCTACGAGCAGTACTTC.

This sequence joins TRBV11-2 and TRBJ1-2; maybe TRBD1 (5 bases). Germline lookup yields CDR1 SGHAT and CDR2 FQNNGV. Trimming cost V 4 bases and J 1 base, with 7 bases left between them. CDR3 length: 13 residues. CDR3 region: CASSSDSNYGYTF. CDR3 in DNA: TGTGCCAGCAGCTCCGACAGTAACTATGGCTACACCTTC.

The chain recombines TRBV19 with TRBJ2-3; maybe TRBD1 (5 bases). This CDR3 spans 17 amino acids. The V end lost 4 bases, the J end lost 6 bases, and 23 bases lay between the germline ends. Germline V gene data show CDR1 as LNHDA and CDR2 as SQIVND (reference sequence). CDR3 in DNA: TGTGCCAGTAGTAGCGGCTTGGCATTTACGGCAGGGGATACGCAGTATTTT. This gives the protein CASSSGLAFTAGDTQYF.

This chain uses TRBV18 with TRBJ2-5; TRBD2 matches at 11 bases. This CDR3 comprises 19 residues. V lost 3 bases and J lost 1; bases outside the gene matches: 13. CDR1 and CDR2 (germline): KGHSH, LQKENI. CDR3 in amino acids: CASSPNLGGTSGAQETQYF. DNA for the CDR3: TGTGCCAGCTCACCTAACCTGGGGGGGACTAGCGGCGCCCAAGAGACCCAGTACTTC.

The CDR3 region has the DNA TGTGCCTGGAGTGAAGAAAGACTGGATCGGTTCCCCGGGGAGCTGTTTTTT. This gives the protein CAWSEERLDRFPGELFF. The V call is TRBV30, the J call TRBJ2-2; D gene ambiguous. Per germline, CDR1 GTSNPN and CDR2 SVGIG (reference sequence). The CDR3 has 17 amino acids. The V end lost 1 base, the J end lost 6 bases, and 21 bases lay between the germline ends.

V and J are TRBV9 and TRBJ1-2; 10 nucleotides agree with TRBD1. The CDR3 loop spans 15 amino acids. Losses at the gene ends were 3 bases for V and 5 bases for J; bases not matched to a gene: 7. Germline V gene lookup returns CDR1 SGDLS and CDR2 YYNGEE. DNA for the CDR3: TGTGCCAGCAGCGCGCCGGGACAGGGGAGTTATGGCTACACCTTC. Residues: CASSAPGQGSYGYTF.